The entry below gives a single TCR beta chain sequence along with its context. Its antigen remains undetermined. No much larger clonotype is one base removed from it; base qualities were not supplied. V and J are trimmed by 0 bases and 0 bases, and the gene matches miss 2 bases of the junction. The germline V gene supplies CDR1 MNHNS and CDR2 SASEGT. From the cysteine up to the phenylalanine, the CDR3 has a length of 16 residues. Left in the record is the CDR3 DNA by itself, 48 bases read in frame from the first base. Amplification of TRB CDR3 regions from genomic DNA was performed at survey-level depth using the immunoSEQ two-step multiplex PCR. Each PCR was spiked with synthetic inline TR CDR3 controls spanning all V-J pairings to estimate template counts and remove amplification bias. Reads were processed so that amplification and sequencing bias were reduced, and quantification was performed against synthetic TR CDR3 analogs. Per the source publication's procedure: In ImmunoSEQ Analyzer, raw data were processed so that out-of-frame sequences and CDR3s with stop codons were removed, with gene names following IMGT nomenclature. Normalized Shannon entropy, defined as 1 minus Pielou's evenness, was used to summarize repertoire diversity. TRB sequences were treated as identical only when sharing V gene, J gene and CDR3. Public PML clonotypes were CDR3s shared by two or more PML-onset samples but absent earlier, in controls, and in public databases. Skylign with the observed count method was used to analyze CDR3 amino acid composition at each position. Imported from immuneACCESS, the table was reduced by TCRdb to in-frame sequences with V and J called. These copies leave out some clones; in studies compared against another copy, an unresolved V gene accounts for under half, and the cause of the remainder is not known. Clone size and V and J calls were adopted from that table, with D and trimming inferred from the DNA. The sample has about 25,000 clones on record, 80% to 95% of them singletons. 2% to 2.5% of the sample belongs to the ten largest clones.

The sample's time point label, decoded: approximately 12 months of natalizumab therapy. The treatment or condition label for this specimen denotes: on natalizumab therapy at sampling. Four to six MS patients treated with natalizumab who did not develop PML were sampled longitudinally as controls. Every listed patient had earlier received interferon beta, and every PML patient was female. At 6 and 12 months of natalizumab therapy, T1 and T2 blood samples were collected, respectively. Ficoll-Hypaque density gradient centrifugation was used to isolate peripheral blood mononuclear cells. The data were taken from a study of multiple sclerosis patients with progressive multifocal leukoencephalopathy (dated by TCRdb to between 2017 and 2020). About the full investigation: The study examined peripheral T and B cells of MS patients who developed PML (4 under natalizumab, 1 after alemtuzumab) and treated patients who did not. Two natalizumab-treated patients who later developed PML were followed longitudinally from before therapy through 6 and 12 months to PML onset. The study was designed to detect JC virus-specific or public T-cell expansions arising at the time of PML onset. What the work shows at the level of the full study, not this receptor alone: Analysis was restricted to peripheral blood, although for natalizumab-associated PML, cerebrospinal fluid or brain lymphocytes might be more informative. Although TRB clones above 0.5% frequency turned up only in PML patients, the clones expanded at PML onset were already present before and during natalizumab therapy. No common TRBV or TRBJ gene usage or preferential TRBV-TRBJ pairings were detected when PML developed. Because of the small, descriptive cohort, whether findings reflect JC virus infection or general immunocompromise remained unclear. In most PML patients, lower normalized Shannon entropy suggested less diverse TRB repertoires, while the natalizumab-treated controls had values close to 1.

The receptor comes from a man aged 25-40 years with multiple sclerosis. The sequencing here drew on PBMCs, taken from a patient treated with natalizumab. Rearrangement joined TRBV6-1 to TRBJ2-7; 10 bases in between match TRBD1. The DNA is TGTGCCAGCAGTGAAGCTTGGGACAGGGGCTCCTACGAGCAGTACTTC. This yields the protein CASSEAWDRGSYEQYF.